This T cell receptor beta chain was recorded in a study of blood T cell repertoires in COVID-19. Across the study: COVID-19 samples, acute and convalescent, were from the United States, Italy and Spain. The cDNA or gDNA used as material had been derived from T cells, B-cell-depleted T cells, or PBMCs.

The length of the CDR3 is 14 residues. The V end lost 8 bases, the J end lost 8 bases, and 21 bases lay between the germline ends. The germline CDR1 and CDR2 sequences are LNHDA and SQIVND (reference sequence). In the authors' workflow: Reference gene primers were amplified, and this amplification served to estimate nucleated cell counts. TCRdb keeps only in-frame clones here, not all; method: immunoSEQ multiplex PCR. V and J calls and clone size are given by that table; D and trimming were obtained from the DNA. The profile shows about 260,000 clones, around four fifths of them singletons. The TCR originated in a woman between 45 and 60 years old who had recovered from COVID-19. The sequencing input was peripheral blood. J is TRBJ1-2 and V is TRBV19; D not resolved. CDR3 amino acids: CASSAGGRTAGYTF. DNA of the CDR3: TGTGCCAGTTCCGCGGGAGGACGGACGGCCGGCTACACCTTC.